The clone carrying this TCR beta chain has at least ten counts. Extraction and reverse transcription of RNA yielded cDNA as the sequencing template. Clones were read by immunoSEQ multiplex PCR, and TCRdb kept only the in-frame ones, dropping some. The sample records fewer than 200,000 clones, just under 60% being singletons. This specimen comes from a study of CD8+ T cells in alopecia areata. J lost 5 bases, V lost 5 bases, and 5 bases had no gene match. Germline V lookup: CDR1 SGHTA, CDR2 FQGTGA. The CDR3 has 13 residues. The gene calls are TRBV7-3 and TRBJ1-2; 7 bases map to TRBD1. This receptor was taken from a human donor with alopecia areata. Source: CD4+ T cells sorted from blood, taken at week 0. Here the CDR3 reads CASSQTGNYGYTF. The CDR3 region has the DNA TGTGCCAGCAGCCAGACAGGGAATTATGGCTACACCTTC.